The 27 T cell receptor beta chains given below trace back to one sample, sequenced in a study of cytomegalovirus exposure and HLA in healthy donors. This table comes from immunoSEQ multiplex PCR, and its TCRdb copy is limited to in-frame clones, with some not included. Of over 120,000 clones listed, 90% are singletons. What was sequenced was PBMCs. Every receptor here comes from a woman aged 30 to 39 in good health and CMV-seropositive.

The chain uses TRBV5-1 and TRBJ2-1; 11 bases fit TRBD1. CDR1 is SGHRS and CDR2 is YFSETQ in the germline V gene. V was clipped by 4 bases and J by 4 bases; unmatched bases: 4. The CDR3 is made up of 15 amino acids. CDR3 sequence reads: CASSRTGGRYNEQFF. CDR3 coding DNA: TGCGCCAGCAGCCGGACAGGGGGCAGATACAATGAGCAGTTCTTC.

The V call is TRBV9, the J call TRBJ2-2; D remains ambiguous. Germline lookup yields CDR1 SGDLS and CDR2 YYNGEE. CDR3 length: 14 residues. The germline V and J ends were trimmed by 3 bases and 0 bases, with 6 bases remaining between them. CDR3 sequence: CASSEAANTGELFF. CDR3 coding DNA: TGTGCCAGCAGCGAGGCGGCGAACACCGGGGAGCTGTTTTTT.

This sequence joins TRBV7-7 and TRBJ2-1; a possible D gene is TRBD2 (6 bases). The CDR3 totals 16 residues. The V end lost 5 bases, the J end lost 2 bases, and 16 bases lay between the germline ends. CDR1 and CDR2 from the germline V gene are SSHAT and FNYEAQ (reference sequence). In DNA, the CDR3 is TGTGCCAGCAGCAGAAATATGGAGGGTCCCTACAATGAGCAGTTCTTC. As protein: CASSRNMEGPYNEQFF.

The rearrangement uses TRBV7-5 and TRBJ2-7; the D call in the table, TRBD1, was not verified against the DNA. TRBV7-5 is assigned pseudogene status. The CDR3 runs to 13 residues. The CDR3 here is CVIPGQGEYEQYF. CDR3 bases: TGTGTCATCCCAGGACAGGGGGAGTACGAGCAGTACTTC.

The chain combines TRBV11-2 with TRBJ2-7; 8 nucleotides line up with TRBD2. The CDR3 totals 16 residues. Per the germline V gene, CDR1 is SGHAT and CDR2 is FQNNGV. The V gene end was trimmed by 1 base and the J gene end by 3 bases; junction bases not matched to a gene: 8. CDR3 coding DNA: TGTGCCAGCAGCTTAGGGTTCGGGACTAGAGTCTACGAGCAGTACTTC. It yields the protein CASSLGFGTRVYEQYF.

The chain joins TRBV28 to TRBJ1-2, with TRBD1 matching 8 bases. Germline assignment: CDR1 MDHEN and CDR2 SYDVKM. The CDR3 extends over 14 amino acids. V lost 6 bases and J lost 5; bases outside the gene matches: 8. In DNA form, the CDR3 reads TGTGCCAGCAGGTCCCAGGGGGCGCGGTATGGCTACACCTTC. Translated: CASRSQGARYGYTF.

The chain is built from TRBV27 and TRBJ1-5; 9 nucleotides align to TRBD1. The ends lost 8 bases at V and 2 bases at J; junction bases unmatched: 10. CDR3 size: 16 residues. Germline V gene sequence: CDR1 MNHEY, CDR2 SMNVEV (reference sequence). The CDR3 loop reads CASRRDRASGNQPQHF. CDR3 coding DNA: TGTGCCAGCCGTAGGGACAGGGCTTCCGGCAATCAGCCCCAGCATTTT.

V gene TRBV18 combines with J gene TRBJ2-1; 7 bases line up with TRBD2. The V segment lost 4 bases and the J segment 1 base; nucleotides outside the gene matches: 1. Looked up from germline, CDR1 is KGHSH and CDR2 is LQKENI. The CDR3 is made up of 14 amino acids. The CDR3 loop is CASSLGGSYNEQFF. The CDR3 DNA reads TGTGCCAGCTCACTCGGGGGGTCCTACAATGAGCAGTTCTTC.

The chain recombines TRBV28 with TRBJ1-2; no definite D call. Looked up from germline, CDR1 is MDHEN and CDR2 is SYDVKM. V was shortened by 1 base and J by 7 bases, with 10 bases between the two germline ends. The CDR3 has 13 amino acids. As DNA, the CDR3 is TGTGCCAGCAGTTTATTAAGGAGTTCTGGCTACACCTTC. Amino acid sequence: CASSLLRSSGYTF.

The chain recombines TRBV11-2 with TRBJ2-1; 10 nucleotides align to TRBD1. V gave up 6 bases and J gave up 2 bases; unmatched junction bases: 16. The CDR3 runs 19 residues. Germline loops: CDR1 SGHAT, CDR2 FQNNGV. The CDR3 here is CASSYPKTPGQGTYNEQFF. CDR3 in DNA: TGTGCCAGCAGTTATCCGAAAACACCGGGACAGGGGACCTACAATGAGCAGTTCTTC. Full variable domain (rest looked up from reference TRBV11-2 and TRBJ2-1): EAGVAQSPRYKIIEKRQSVAFWCNPISGHATLYWYQQILGQGPKLLIQFQNNGVVDDSQLPKDRFSAERLKGVDSTLKIQPAKLEDSAVYLCASSYPKTPGQGTYNEQFFGPGTRLTVL.

The genes are TRBV2 and TRBJ1-4; tentative D call: TRBD1 (5 bases). V dropped 3 bases and J dropped 4 bases, with 9 bases sitting between them. The CDR3 has 14 amino acids. The germline V gene has CDR1 SNHLY and CDR2 FYNNEI. The CDR3 here is CASSERQRNEKLFF. Here the CDR3 DNA reads TGTGCCAGCAGTGAGCGACAGCGTAATGAAAAACTGTTTTTT.

This clone was observed a few times. The J gene is TRBJ2-1, the V gene TRBV28; 9 nucleotides match TRBD2. The junction had 0 bases not matched to a gene; V was cut back by 9 bases and J by 3 bases. The CDR3 is made up of 12 amino acids. Germline assignment: CDR1 MDHEN and CDR2 SYDVKM. DNA for the CDR3: TGTGCCAGTAGCGGGGGCTACAATGAGCAGTTCTTC. Amino acids: CASSGGYNEQFF. Based on the CDR3 plus reference TRBV28 and TRBJ2-1, the full variable domain is DVKVTQSSRYLVKRTGEKVFLECVQDMDHENMFWYRQDPGLGLRLIYFSYDVKMKEKGDIPEGYSVSREKKERFSLILESASTNQTSMYLCASSGGYNEQFFGPGTRLTVL.

This chain connects TRBV7-3 to TRBJ2-1; 9 positions agree with TRBD2. The V gene's germline CDR1 is SGHTA and CDR2 FQGTGA. This CDR3 has 14 amino acids. V shed 1 base and J 5 bases; nucleotides not matched to a gene: 0. The CDR3 loop is CASSLSGRDNEQFF. Here the CDR3 DNA reads TGTGCCAGCAGCTTAAGCGGGAGGGACAATGAGCAGTTCTTC.

In its sample, this clone was seen a few times. The chain uses TRBV5-4 and TRBJ1-2; 8 bases are shared with TRBD1. The germline gives CDR1 SGHNT, CDR2 YYREEE (reference sequence). The CDR3 contains 14 residues. The V gene end was trimmed by 0 bases and the J gene end by 6 bases; junction bases not matched to a gene: 4. In DNA, the CDR3 is TGTGCCAGCAGCTTGGCTACAGGGGGGGATGGCTACACCTTC. Protein product: CASSLATGGDGYTF. The full variable domain, in which reference TRBV5-4 and TRBJ1-2 provide the parts outside the CDR3, is ETGVTQSPTHLIKTRGQQVTLRCSSQSGHNTVSWYQQALGQGPQFIFQYYREEENGRGNFPPRFSGLQFPNYSSELNVNALELDDSALYLCASSLATGGDGYTFGSGTRLTVV.

The chain is built from TRBV14 and TRBJ2-7; unclear D gene. Germline V gene sequence: CDR1 SGHDN, CDR2 FVKESK. Trimming removed 0 bases from V and 9 bases from J, with 15 bases in between. CDR3 length: 14 amino acids. CDR3 sequence: CASSQDITGSVQYF. The CDR3 DNA sequence: TGTGCCAGCAGCCAAGATATAACGGGTTCGGTGCAGTACTTC.

The chain links TRBV4-1 to TRBJ2-1, with 12 nucleotides matching TRBD1. V dropped 1 base and J dropped 6; count of bases not matched to a gene: 4. Germline V CDR1 and CDR2: MGHRA, YSYEKL. CDR3 size: 16 residues. As DNA, the CDR3 is TGCGCCAGCAGCCAAGTTCCGGGACAGGGGGCCAATGAGCAGTTCTTC. Its protein product is CASSQVPGQGANEQFF.

The rearrangement links TRBV14 to TRBJ2-7; perhaps TRBD2 as D (5 bases). The V end was cut by 4 bases, the J end by 5 bases, with 12 bases between. Per germline, CDR1 SGHDN and CDR2 FVKESK. The CDR3 has 13 residues. CDR3 DNA sequence: TGTGCCAGCAGCCCCCACGCGGGCAACGAGCAGTACTTC. This sequence encodes CASSPHAGNEQYF.

The chain is built from TRBV15 and TRBJ1-1; no firm D call. CDR3 length: 14 residues. Germline CDR1 is LNHNV and CDR2 is YYDKDF (reference sequence). Trimming took off 1 base at V and 1 base at J, with 7 bases between the two ends. CDR3 bases: TGTGCCACCAGCAGAGGACACCCGAACACTGAAGCTTTCTTT. Translation gives CATSRGHPNTEAFF.

The chain links TRBV5-3 to TRBJ2-2, with D possibly being TRBD1 (6 bases). TRBV5-3 is an ORF, and what it does is uncertain. The V gene lost 0 bases and the J gene lost 7 bases, with 13 bases spanning the gap. This CDR3 is built from 15 residues. DNA of the CDR3: TGTGCCAGAAGCTTGGGGGGGCCCCAATACGGGGAGCTGTTTTTT. The encoded protein is CARSLGGPQYGELFF.

The chain uses TRBV5-5 and TRBJ1-1, with unresolved D. Trimming took 2 bases from V and 0 from J, leaving 11 bases between them. CDR3 size: 15 residues. The germline V gene has CDR1 SGHKS and CDR2 YYEKEE (reference sequence). CDR3 protein: CASSFQTGMNTEAFF. CDR3 sequence (DNA): TGTGCCAGCAGCTTTCAGACGGGGATGAACACTGAAGCTTTCTTT.

The chain joins TRBV6-5 to TRBJ2-1; TRBD2 matches 7 bases. CDR1 is MNHEY and CDR2 is SVGAGI in the germline V gene. V shed 4 bases, J shed 5 bases, and the junction held 8 bases outside the gene matches. The CDR3 totals 15 residues. The CDR3 DNA reads TGTGCCAGCAGTTTCGTACGACTAGCCCACAATGAGCAGTTCTTC. This encodes CASSFVRLAHNEQFF.

J is TRBJ2-2 and V is TRBV2; 8 bases fit TRBD2. CDR3 length: 14 residues. Losses at the gene ends were 4 bases for V and 7 bases for J; bases not matched to a gene: 5. The V gene's germline CDR1 is SNHLY and CDR2 FYNNEI. The CDR3 region has the DNA TGTGCCAGCAGTGGGCTAGCGGGTCACGGGGAGCTGTTTTTT. Translated, it gives CASSGLAGHGELFF.

The J gene is TRBJ2-3, the V gene TRBV28, with 8 positions matching TRBD2. Germline CDR1 and CDR2: MDHEN and SYDVKM. After removal of 10 bases from V and 5 bases from J, the junction contained 14 bases not matched to a gene. The CDR3 extends over 15 amino acids. In DNA form, the CDR3 reads TGTGCCACTTCTCGGACTAGCCACCATTTAGATACGCAGTATTTT. It codes for CATSRTSHHLDTQYF. The variable domain in full, with the rest retrieved from reference TRBV28 and TRBJ2-3, is DVKVTQSSRYLVKRTGEKVFLECVQDMDHENMFWYRQDPGLGLRLIYFSYDVKMKEKGDIPEGYSVSREKKERFSLILESASTNQTSMYLCATSRTSHHLDTQYFGPGTRLTVL.

The gene calls are TRBV19 and TRBJ2-5, with 7 bases identical to TRBD1. There are 15 residues in the CDR3. V dropped 5 bases and J dropped 5; count of bases not matched to a gene: 11. Germline V gene lookup returns CDR1 LNHDA and CDR2 SQIVND (reference sequence). The CDR3 DNA is TGTGCCAGTAGTTTTTGGGAAGGGGGCGACGAGACCCAGTACTTC. It yields the protein CASSFWEGGDETQYF.

The chain has TRBV6-5 and TRBJ2-3, with 7 bases identical to TRBD1. The CDR3 is 14 amino acids. The germline CDR1 and CDR2 sequences are MNHEY and SVGAGI. With 6 bases clipped from V and 6 bases from J, the junction kept 9 bases outside the gene matches. The CDR3 nucleotides are TGTGCCAGCAGGTCACAGGGGATCGCGGATACGCAGTATTTT. Encoded protein: CASRSQGIADTQYF.

The rearrangement joins TRBV10-3 to TRBJ2-5, with D perhaps matching TRBD1 (5 bases). Trimming pared 3 bases from V and 11 bases from J, leaving 13 bases between. Germline lookup yields CDR1 ENHRY and CDR2 SYGVKD. The CDR3 totals 12 residues. The CDR3 loop is CAISEGQGVQYF. The CDR3 DNA sequence: TGTGCCATCAGTGAAGGCCAGGGCGTTCAGTACTTC.

The chain uses TRBV15 and TRBJ2-7; TRBD1 matches at 7 bases. V shed 0 bases and J 4 bases; nucleotides not matched to a gene: 6. The CDR3 is 15 amino acids. Germline loops: CDR1 LNHNV, CDR2 YYDKDF (reference sequence). CDR3 in amino acids: CATSRDGDSIYEQYF. Here the CDR3 DNA reads TGTGCCACCAGCAGAGACGGGGACAGTATATACGAGCAGTACTTC.